A single sample gave rise to the 20 T cell receptor beta chains below, sequenced in a study of monozygotic twins with inflammatory bowel disease. TCRdb reprocessed the 5' RACE reads, keeping one entry per CDR3 protein, no DNA. The sample holds just over 300,000 distinct CDR3 sequences. Sequencing input: blood. These receptors originate from a human donor with ulcerative colitis or Crohn's disease, or a healthy co-twin of an affected twin (not recorded which).

V and J are TRBV29-1 and TRBJ2-5; TCRdb calls TRBD1, which cannot be checked without DNA. The length of the CDR3 is 13 residues. CDR1 SQVTM and CDR2 ANQGSEA come from the germline V gene. The CDR3 sequence is CSGTGGWLETQYF.

V is TRBV18 and J is TRBJ1-5; no DNA is available, so the TRBD1 call from TCRdb remains unchecked. CDR1 and CDR2 (germline): KGHSH, LQKENI. The CDR3 sequence is 16 residues long. CDR3: CASSPGIFGSNQPQHF. Looking up the rest from reference TRBV18 and TRBJ1-5 gives the full variable domain: NAGVMQNPRHLVRRRGQEARLRCSPMKGHSHVYWYRQLPEEGLKFMVYLQKENIIDESGMPKERFSAEFPKEGPSILRIQQVVRGDSAAYFCASSPGIFGSNQPQHFGDGTRLSIL.

This chain joins TRBV20-1 and TRBJ1-1; the TRBD1 assignment by TCRdb is unverifiable without DNA. The CDR3 has 14 residues. Germline CDR1 is DFQATT and CDR2 is SNEGSKA (reference sequence). CDR3 protein: CSARASGTNTEAFF.

The chain uses TRBV10-3 and TRBJ2-4; without DNA, the TCRdb call of TRBD1 cannot be checked. The germline gives CDR1 ENHRY, CDR2 SYGVKD. The CDR3 loop spans 15 amino acids. CDR3 sequence: CAISESKGQGNIQYF.

The V and J genes are TRBV18 and TRBJ2-2; TCRdb indicates TRBD1, and absent DNA this call remains unverified. CDR1 and CDR2 from the germline V gene are KGHSH and LQKENI. The CDR3 contains 16 residues. CDR3 amino acids: CASSPLGTGSIGELFF. Together with reference TRBV18 and TRBJ2-2, the CDR3 gives the full variable domain: NAGVMQNPRHLVRRRGQEARLRCSPMKGHSHVYWYRQLPEEGLKFMVYLQKENIIDESGMPKERFSAEFPKEGPSILRIQQVVRGDSAAYFCASSPLGTGSIGELFFGEGSRLTVL.

This chain joins TRBV24-1 and TRBJ2-5; TCRdb proposes TRBD1, but this gene call is untestable without DNA. CDR3 length equals 16 residues. The germline CDR1 and CDR2 sequences are KGHDR and SFDVKD. The CDR3 reads CATSDPQGGGQETQYF.

Here the CDR3 reads CASSQFPGGTDTQYF. The chain carries TRBV4-2 and TRBJ2-3; as DNA is missing, the TRBD1 call by TCRdb cannot be tested. CDR3 size: 15 residues. The germline CDR1 and CDR2 sequences are LGHNA and YNFKEQ.

The rearrangement joins TRBV7-9 to TRBJ2-1; TCRdb calls TRBD2, which cannot be checked without DNA. This CDR3 region has 13 residues. CDR1 and CDR2 (germline): SEHNR, FQNEAQ (reference sequence). The CDR3 loop reads CASSVLVYNEQFF.

The chain couples TRBV4-3 to TRBJ2-1. This CDR3 is built from 15 residues. Germline loops: CDR1 LGHNA, CDR2 YSLEER. Here the CDR3 reads CASKEQRSSYNEQFF.

V is TRBV7-9 and J is TRBJ1-5; TCRdb selects TRBD1, and the lack of DNA leaves this call unchecked. CDR1 SEHNR and CDR2 FQNEAQ come from the germline V gene (reference sequence). This CDR3 has 15 residues. CDR3 amino acids: CASSPEATGRQPQHF.

This sequence joins TRBV5-1 and TRBJ2-7; TCRdb designates TRBD1, a call that cannot be tested without DNA. CDR3 length equals 12 residues. Germline V gene data show CDR1 as SGHRS and CDR2 as YFSETQ. Here the CDR3 reads CASSEQGREQYF.

The rearrangement joins TRBV5-1 to TRBJ2-3. The CDR3 totals 15 residues. The V gene's germline CDR1 is SGHRS and CDR2 YFSETQ. The CDR3 sequence is CASSQDGHPTDTQYF.

The chain carries TRBV24-1 and TRBJ1-1. The CDR3 runs to 15 residues. The germline V gene encodes CDR1 KGHDR and CDR2 SFDVKD. CDR3 protein: CATSDSTGFSTEAFF.

The rearrangement joins TRBV28 to TRBJ2-3; the TCRdb D gene call, TRBD1, has no DNA to confirm it. The CDR3 consists of 16 residues. CDR1 is MDHEN and CDR2 is SYDVKM in the germline V gene. The CDR3 sequence is CASSSPPPRATDTQYF.

The chain combines TRBV5-1 with TRBJ2-1; TCRdb reports TRBD1, a call that lacks DNA to check it against. The CDR3 extends over 16 amino acids. CDR1 is SGHRS, CDR2 YFSETQ, per germline. The CDR3 loop reads CASSLVGQGALNEQFF.

This CDR3 is CSAQEPLTSTDTQYF. This chain joins TRBV20-1 and TRBJ2-3. Germline V gene data show CDR1 as DFQATT and CDR2 as SNEGSKA (reference sequence). The CDR3 runs to 15 residues.

V usage is TRBV28 and J usage is TRBJ1-5. The CDR3 covers 13 residues. CDR1 and CDR2 (germline): MDHEN, SYDVKM. This chain's CDR3 is CASITGSNQPQHF. Variable domain in full (rest from reference TRBV28 and TRBJ1-5): DVKVTQSSRYLVKRTGEKVFLECVQDMDHENMFWYRQDPGLGLRLIYFSYDVKMKEKGDIPEGYSVSREKKERFSLILESASTNQTSMYLCASITGSNQPQHFGDGTRLSIL.

This chain joins TRBV11-2 and TRBJ2-1. The CDR3 has 14 amino acids. Germline CDR1 and CDR2: SGHAT and FQNNGV. The CDR3 sequence: CASSLDGPYNEQFF.

The chain combines TRBV7-9 with TRBJ2-1. CDR1 and CDR2 from the germline V gene are SEHNR and FQNEAQ (reference sequence). This CDR3 is built from 14 residues. The CDR3 reads CASSLAVVINEQFF.

V and J are TRBV15 and TRBJ2-7. This CDR3 is 13 amino acids long. Germline V CDR1 and CDR2: LNHNV, YYDKDF (reference sequence). CDR3 amino acids: CATSRERVGEQYF.